These T cell receptor beta chains were read from a single sample in a study of blood T cell repertoires in COVID-19. Clones were read by immunoSEQ multiplex PCR, and TCRdb kept only the in-frame ones, dropping some. The table lists roughly 170,000 clones, 79% of them singletons. The sequenced material came from peripheral blood. These receptors were obtained from a woman in her fifties or sixties with COVID-19, enrolled during active disease. Both conserved end residues are part of each CDR3. D genes are given only for firm matches. The size of a clone is reported for some rows only, either as once, few or many, or as a class for expanded clones.

TRBJ2-3 | once | TRBV28 | TRBD2 | TGTGCCAGTATGACTAGCGGGAGAACAGATACGCAGTATTTT | CASMTSGRTDTQYF
TRBJ1-2 | NA | TRBV24-1 | NA | TGTGCCACCAGTGATAGCACAGGGTTGATGGACTATGGCTACACCTTC | CATSDSTGLMDYGYTF
TRBJ1-5 | NA | TRBV24-1 | NA | TGTGCCACTGCCAGGGACGGGAGAAATCAGCCCCAGCATTTT | CATARDGRNQPQHF
TRBJ2-3 | NA | TRBV7-2 | NA | TGTGCCAGCAGCCAATCCGGAGGGTCGGATACGCAGTATTTT | CASSQSGGSDTQYF
TRBJ2-2 | NA | TRBV19 | TRBD1 | TGTGCCAGTGGCCGGACAGGGGAGGTCGGGGAGCTGTTTTTT | CASGRTGEVGELFF
TRBJ2-1 | NA | TRBV5-1 | TRBD2 | TGCGCCAGCAGCCCGGGCGAGGGAGGGACCGGCAATGAGCAGTTCTTC | CASSPGEGGTGNEQFF
TRBJ2-1 | NA | TRBV28 | TRBD2 | TGTGCCAGCAGACTAGCGGATGAGCAGTTCTTC | CASRLADEQFF
TRBJ2-4 | NA | TRBV7-2 | TRBD2 | TGTGCCAGCAGCTTAGTCGGGACTAGCGAGAAAAACATTCAGTACTTC | CASSLVGTSEKNIQYF
TRBJ2-5 | NA | TRBV9 | NA | TGTGCCAGCAGCGTAGCCGGGGTTCAAGAGACCCAGTACTTC | CASSVAGVQETQYF
TRBJ2-5 | NA | TRBV29-1 | TRBD1 | TGCAGCGTACCGGGACAGGGGGAAGAGACCCAGTACTTC | CSVPGQGEETQYF
TRBJ2-7 | NA | TRBV18 | NA | TGTGCCAGCTCACCATCACCGGCAGGCCTATCCGAGCAGTACTTC | CASSPSPAGLSEQYF
TRBJ2-2 | NA | TRBV28 | NA | TGTGCCAGCAGTCTCGTGATAGCCGGGGAGCTGTTTTTT | CASSLVIAGELFF
TRBJ2-2 | few | TRBV7-9 | TRBD1 | TGTGCCAGCAGCCTCCGGGACAGTAACACCGGGGAGCTGTTTTTT | CASSLRDSNTGELFF
TRBJ2-7 | NA | TRBV7-9 | NA | TGTGCCAGCAGTTCTCAGGGTAACGAGCAGTACTTC | CASSSQGNEQYF